This is a list of T cell receptor beta chains from one sample in a study of identical twins. TCRdb independently ran MiXCR on the 5' RACE reads; one entry per CDR3 protein. The sample has about 1.7 million distinct CDR3 sequences; around a third are singletons. Sequencing input: cord blood. The receptors were sampled from a newborn girl in good health. CDR3s include the opening cysteine and the closing phenylalanine or tryptophan. The D gene is left open where the match is weak. Size values are once, few and many counts, or a class for expanded clones, and some rows have none.

size,J,V,D,CDR3,DNA
few,TRBJ2-3,TRBV7-2,NA,CASSLGRGVDTQYF,TGTGCCAGCAGCTTAGGGCGGGGAGTCGATACGCAGTATTTT
once,TRBJ2-3,TRBV5-1,TRBD2,CASSLRPSGGSPDTQYF,TGCGCCAGCAGCTTGCGCCCTAGCGGGGGGTCCCCAGATACGCAGTATTTT
few,TRBJ1-1,TRBV2,NA,CASKQGGMNTEAFF,TGTGCCAGCAAACAGGGCGGCATGAACACTGAAGCTTTCTTT
many,TRBJ2-7,TRBV29-1,NA,CSVPAAESYEQYF,TGCAGCGTCCCGGCGGCGGAATCCTACGAGCAGTACTTC
NA,TRBJ2-5,TRBV10-2,TRBD2,CASSEWSGRQQETQYF,TGCGCCAGCAGTGAATGGAGCGGGAGACAGCAAGAGACCCAGTACTTC
NA,TRBJ1-5,TRBV2,NA,CASSGQTGRGNQPQHF,TGTGCCAGCAGTGGCCAGACAGGTCGCGGCAATCAGCCCCAGCATTTT
NA,TRBJ2-4,TRBV28,NA,CASSRDGLLAKNIQYF,TGTGCCAGCAGTCGGGACGGCCTACTAGCCAAAAACATTCAGTACTTC
NA,TRBJ2-2,TRBV20-1,NA,CSAARPSNTGELFF,TGCAGTGCAGCCCGACCCTCGAACACCGGGGAGCTGTTTTTT
few,TRBJ2-3,TRBV24-1,NA,CATSATPEIAGRASDTQYF,TGTGCCACCAGTGCCACCCCGGAGATCGCGGGGCGGGCATCAGATACGCAGTATTTT
many,TRBJ2-7,TRBV20-1,NA,CSGRGPYEQYF,TGCAGTGGAAGGGGCCCCTACGAGCAGTACTTC
few,TRBJ2-7,TRBV4-2,NA,CASSQVGDAERGEQYF,TGTGCCAGCAGCCAAGTGGGTGATGCTGAAAGGGGTGAGCAGTACTTC
NA,TRBJ2-5,TRBV12-3/TRBV12-4,TRBD1,CASSSGQGIQETQYF,TGTGCCAGCAGTAGCGGACAGGGGATCCAAGAGACCCAGTACTTC
NA,TRBJ1-4,TRBV18,TRBD1,CASSPAGQPNEKLFF,TGTGCCAGCTCACCGGCGGGACAGCCCAATGAAAAACTGTTTTTT
NA,TRBJ1-5,TRBV27,TRBD1,CASSPLRGQGAFIQHF,TGTGCCAGCAGCCCATTACGGGGACAGGGAGCTTTCATCCAGCATTTT
NA,TRBJ1-6,TRBV2,TRBD1,CASTGQAYNSPLHF,TGTGCCAGCACCGGACAGGCGTATAATTCACCCCTCCACTTT
NA,TRBJ2-1,TRBV30,NA,CAWSVGRVNEQFF,TGTGCCTGGAGTGTAGGTCGGGTGAATGAGCAGTTCTTC
NA,TRBJ2-1,TRBV19,TRBD2,CASRSLAEPVNEQFF,TGTGCCAGTAGGTCCCTAGCGGAACCCGTTAATGAGCAGTTCTTC
few,TRBJ1-2,TRBV2,NA,CASSELGRGGNPYGYTF,TGTGCCAGCAGTGAATTGGGCAGGGGAGGGAACCCCTATGGCTACACCTTC
NA,TRBJ2-5,TRBV6-6,TRBD1,CASRRQGARETQYF,TGTGCCAGCAGACGACAGGGGGCGAGAGAGACCCAGTACTTC
NA,TRBJ1-1,TRBV6-1,NA,CASTVIRSTEAFF,TGTGCCAGTACAGTAATTCGAAGCACTGAAGCTTTCTTT
many,TRBJ2-3,TRBV24-1,NA,CATSTGGTDTQYF,TGTGCCACCTCCACCGGCGGGACAGATACGCAGTATTTT
few,TRBJ1-1,TRBV5-1,TRBD1,CASGTTGANTEAFF,TGCGCCAGCGGAACCACAGGGGCGAACACTGAAGCTTTCTTT
NA,TRBJ2-3,TRBV21-1,NA,CASSKVEASGGPLCTDTQYF,TGTGCCAGCAGCAAAGTTGAGGCTAGCGGGGGCCCCCTCTGCACAGATACGCAGTATTTT
NA,TRBJ1-1,TRBV29-1,NA,CSALTGFTEAFF,TGCAGCGCCCTAACAGGGTTCACTGAAGCTTTCTTT
NA,TRBJ1-6,TRBV20-1,TRBD1,CSARWRGLNSPLHF,TGCAGTGCTAGATGGAGGGGGCTAAATTCACCCCTCCACTTT
NA,TRBJ1-2,TRBV7-8,NA,CASSLVTRGYGYTF,TGTGCCAGCAGCTTAGTCACCCGGGGCTATGGCTACACCTTC